This T cell receptor (beta chain) is drawn from a study of T cell repertoires and Cas9 in healthy adults. About the research overall: Multi-effector potency, cytotoxicity and lineage were assessed in SpCas9-reactive CD4 and CD8 T cells. Overall study results and limits: In vitro, SpCas9-reactive Tregs were reported to curb effector T cell proliferation and function.

With respect to this clone: Antigen unknown.

Here immunoSEQ multiplex PCR was the method, and the copy in TCRdb shows in-frame clones only, minus some. Of 20,000 to 25,000 clones listed, roughly nine tenths are singletons. With 3 bases removed from V and 6 bases from J, the gap between germline ends came to 9 bases. Germline-derived CDR1 and CDR2 are LNHDA and SQIVND (reference sequence). This CDR3 is built from 13 residues. This clonotype was sampled from a human donor in good health. Material for sequencing was CD4+ effector T cells (CD127+, CD25-, CD137-, CD154-) from PBMCs; culture status not recorded. This chain connects TRBV19 to TRBJ1-5, with a weak D call TRBD1 (5 bases). The CDR3 is CASSIGAGQPQHF. The DNA of the CDR3 is TGTGCCAGTAGTATCGGGGCCGGTCAGCCCCAGCATTTT.